This T cell receptor beta chain originates from a study of T-cell reconstitution after alpha-beta-depleted transplantation in children. CDR1 and CDR2 (germline): SSHAT, FNYEAQ (reference sequence). CDR3 length: 14 residues. As for this clonotype: The junction departs from germline at one end; a sequencing error may be responsible.

Unique molecular identifiers were incorporated into the prepared TCRbeta library. TCRdb reanalysed the PCR reads using MiXCR and keeps one entry per CDR3 protein. The sample has about 360,000 distinct CDR3 sequences, about an eighth seen once. Sample: PBMCs, taken from the stem cell graft. The TCR originated in a human donor who donated a stem cell graft to a child with Fanconi anemia. The J gene is TRBJ2-3, the V gene TRBV7-7; a possible D gene is TRBD1 (6 bases). The CDR3 is CASSPRTASDTQYF. CDR3 sequence (DNA): TGTGCTAGCAGCCCCCGGACAGCCTCAGATACGCAGTATTTT.